This T cell receptor beta chain was recovered during a study of T cells in Graves' hyperthyroidism and ophthalmopathy. This clonotype was seen repeatedly, ten times or more. This CDR3 region has 15 residues. Between the trimmed V and J ends, which lost 5 bases and 3 bases, there was a span of 17 bases. The germline V gene encodes CDR1 MNHNS and CDR2 SASEGT. From RNA transcripts, TCR beta CDR3 regions were amplified. During a first-round RT-PCR of the TCR CDR3, the HTBI primer set was used. Using its own MiXCR run on the multiplex PCR reads, TCRdb lists one record per CDR3 protein. The sample holds nearly 600,000 distinct CDR3 sequences, over 12% seen once.

This chain links TRBV6-1 with TRBJ2-7; no firm D call. The receptor's source is a woman between 18 and 29 years old with Graves' ophthalmopathy. Source material: blood. CDR3 region: CASSTSLGPLYEQYF. DNA for the CDR3: TGTGCCAGCAGTACCAGCTTAGGACCCCTCTACGAGCAGTACTTC.